This paragraph covers one T cell receptor beta chain sequence. Germline loops: CDR1 MNHEY, CDR2 SVGAGI. This CDR3 contains 14 residues. V shed 8 bases, J shed 3 bases, and the junction held 5 bases outside the gene matches. These data belong to a study of blood T cell repertoires in COVID-19. Study-wide background: The origin of the acute and convalescent COVID-19 samples was the United States, Italy and Spain. PBMCs, B-cell-depleted T cells, or T cells were the source of the cDNA or gDNA that made up the material.

The method was immunoSEQ multiplex PCR; TCRdb's version includes in-frame clones alone and lacks a portion of them. The table shows over 200,000 clones, with approximately 80% occurring only once. The rearrangement links TRBV6-5 to TRBJ1-3, with 9 bases aligning to TRBD1. Sequenced input: peripheral blood. The source is a man aged 35 to 55 with acute or convalescent COVID-19. The CDR3 bases are TGTGCCAGCTGGCGACAGGGGGTTGGAAACACCATATATTTT. Protein product: CASWRQGVGNTIYF.